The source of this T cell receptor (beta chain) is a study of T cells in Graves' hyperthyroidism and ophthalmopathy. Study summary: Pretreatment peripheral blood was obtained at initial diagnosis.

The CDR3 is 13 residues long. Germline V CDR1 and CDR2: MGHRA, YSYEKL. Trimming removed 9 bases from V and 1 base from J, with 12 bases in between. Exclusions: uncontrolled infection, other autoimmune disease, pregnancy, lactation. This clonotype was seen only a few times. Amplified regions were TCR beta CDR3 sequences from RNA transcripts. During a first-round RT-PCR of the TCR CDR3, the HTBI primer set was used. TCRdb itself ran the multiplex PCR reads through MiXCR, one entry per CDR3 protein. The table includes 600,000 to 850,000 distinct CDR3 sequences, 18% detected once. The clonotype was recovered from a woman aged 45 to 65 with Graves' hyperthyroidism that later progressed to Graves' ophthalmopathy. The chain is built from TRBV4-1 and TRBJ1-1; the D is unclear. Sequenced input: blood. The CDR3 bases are TGCGCCAGTGACCGGACGGGGAACACTGAAGCTTTCTTT. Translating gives CASDRTGNTEAFF.